This TCR beta chain stems from a study of response to subunit inactivated influenza vaccine. Study conclusions and caveats: Authors suggested each seasonal flu vaccination may recruit only limited numbers of new T cells.

A single count supports this clonotype. Its antigen remains unidentified. The CDR3 consists of 15 residues. V was pared by 5 bases and J by 6 bases, with 5 bases of the junction left unmatched. Germline V lookup: CDR1 SGHTA, CDR2 FQGNSA. TCRdb fed the RT-PCR reads into MiXCR, producing one record per CDR3 protein. The sample consists of 300,000 to 350,000 distinct CDR3 sequences, roughly 20% of them appearing once. The gene calls are TRBV7-2 and TRBJ2-1, with 12 bases that match TRBD2. This sequence originates from a man aged 50 to 69 who received an inactivated influenza vaccine. The sequenced sample was PBMCs from blood, obtained 21 months after vaccination. CDR3 in amino acids: CASSPTSGGSNEQFF. The CDR3 nucleotides are TGTGCCAGCAGCCCGACTAGCGGGGGCTCCAATGAGCAGTTCTTC. Full variable domain (outside the CDR3, taken from reference TRBV7-2 and TRBJ2-1): GAGVSQSPSNKVTEKGKDVELRCDPISGHTALYWYRQSLGQGLEFLIYFQGNSAPDKSGLPSDRFSAERTGGSVSTLTIQRTQQEDSAVYLCASSPTSGGSNEQFFGPGTRLTVL.